The clone carrying this TCR beta chain was observed many times. The record originates from a study of blood T cells in healthy people across ages. For the second PCR, which ran for about 7 to 11 cycles, a sample-barcoded 5' primer and a J-beta primer mix were used. TCRdb processed the 5' RACE reads anew with MiXCR; each CDR3 protein has one entry. Among around 650,000 distinct CDR3 sequences listed, about 30% were seen once. The junction had 8 bases not matched to a gene; V was cut back by 8 bases and J by 2 bases. CDR1 MNHNS and CDR2 SASEGT come from the germline V gene. The CDR3 runs to 14 residues.

The sequence derives from a woman of 80 years or more in good health. The material sequenced was blood. The chain uses TRBV6-1 and TRBJ1-2; TRBD1 agrees at 7 bases. The CDR3 region has the DNA TGTGCCAGCGAAAGAGGGGGACAGAACTATGGCTACACCTTC. The encoded protein is CASERGGQNYGYTF.